The 30 T cell receptor beta chains in this list originate from one sample, sequenced in a study of cytomegalovirus exposure and HLA in healthy donors. PCR involved 60 Vbeta and 13 Jbeta primers. Sequenced by immunoSEQ multiplex PCR; TCRdb stores in-frame clones only, minus some. There are about 100,000 clones in the sample; 81% occur only once, and about 5.5% lies in the top ten. The sequenced sample was PBMCs. The origin of the receptors is a man aged 40-49 years in good health and CMV-seropositive.

J is TRBJ1-1 and V is TRBV2; possible D gene TRBD1, 6 bases. V lost 7 bases to trimming and J lost 10 bases, with 13 bases between them. Germline CDR1 SNHLY, CDR2 FYNNEI. This CDR3 has 11 amino acids. The CDR3 coding sequence is TGTGCCAGCACCGAACAGGGTTTAGCTTTCTTT. Amino acids: CASTEQGLAFF. The variable domain in full, completed from reference TRBV2 and TRBJ1-1, reads EPEVTQTPSHQVTQMGQEVILRCVPISNHLYFYWYRQILGQKVEFLVSFYNNEISEKSEIFDDQFSVERPDGSNFTLKIRSTKLEDSAMYFCASTEQGLAFFGQGTRLTVV.

J is TRBJ1-4 and V is TRBV19; D is unclear. The V end was cut by 5 bases, the J end by 0 bases, with 13 bases between. CDR3 length: 16 residues. CDR1 is LNHDA, CDR2 SQIVND, per germline (reference sequence). CDR3 nucleotides: TGTGCCAGTAGTGGCGAGGAGATTGCAACTAATGAAAAACTGTTTTTT. Translated, it gives CASSGEEIATNEKLFF.

The V and J genes are TRBV5-1 and TRBJ2-1, with TRBD2 matching 7 bases. Looked up from germline, CDR1 is SGHRS and CDR2 is YFSETQ. V dropped 4 bases and J dropped 8; count of bases not matched to a gene: 15. The CDR3 is 16 residues long. As DNA, the CDR3 is TGCGCCAGCAGCATCGGGTTTCTGCGGGAGAACGATGAGCAGTTCTTC. This translates into CASSIGFLRENDEQFF.

This chain connects TRBV5-1 to TRBJ2-1; 12 bases fit TRBD1. The CDR3 sequence is 15 residues long. Germline assignment: CDR1 SGHRS and CDR2 YFSETQ. After removal of 4 bases from V and 7 bases from J, the junction contained 6 bases not matched to a gene. The CDR3 region has the DNA TGCGCCAGCAGCATCCGGGACAGGGGGCGTAATGAGCAGTTCTTC. Translation: CASSIRDRGRNEQFF. The full variable domain, rest sourced from reference TRBV5-1 and TRBJ2-1, is KAGVTQTPRYLIKTRGQQVTLSCSPISGHRSVSWYQQTPGQGLQFLFEYFSETQRNKGNFPGRFSGRQFSNSRSEMNVSTLELGDSALYLCASSIRDRGRNEQFFGPGTRLTVL.

V and J are TRBV5-1 and TRBJ2-3; tentatively, D is TRBD1 (6 bases). CDR3 length: 15 amino acids. The ends were cut back, 4 bases at V and 1 base at J, with 13 bases in the middle. Per germline, CDR1 SGHRS and CDR2 YFSETQ. The CDR3 region is CASSGTHGGTDTQYF. The CDR3 nucleotides read TGCGCCAGCAGCGGGACACACGGTGGCACAGATACGCAGTATTTT.

The chain has TRBV19 and TRBJ2-2; 9 bases fit TRBD2. J was trimmed by 3 bases and V by 8 bases; bases with no gene match: 13. Germline lookup yields CDR1 LNHDA and CDR2 SQIVND (reference sequence). CDR3 length: 17 residues. The CDR3 here is CASALWLAGRHTGELFF. The CDR3 nucleotides read TGTGCCAGTGCCCTCTGGCTAGCGGGAAGGCACACCGGGGAGCTGTTTTTT. Filled out from reference TRBV19 and TRBJ2-2, the complete variable domain reads DGGITQSPKYLFRKEGQNVTLSCEQNLNHDAMYWYRQDPGQGLRLIYYSQIVNDFQKGDIAEGYSVSREKKESFPLTVTSAQKNPTAFYLCASALWLAGRHTGELFFGEGSRLTVL.

The genes are TRBV6-1 and TRBJ1-5; D is possibly TRBD1 (6 bases). Germline loops: CDR1 MNHNS, CDR2 SASEGT. The V gene lost 6 bases and the J gene lost 2 bases, with 14 bases spanning the gap. This CDR3 spans 15 amino acids. The chain's CDR3 is CASRLGAFGNQPQHF. CDR3 bases: TGTGCCAGCAGATTGGGGGCTTTTGGCAATCAGCCCCAGCATTTT.

V is TRBV7-6 and J is TRBJ2-3; no clear D gene. Germline lookup yields CDR1 SGHVS and CDR2 FNYEAQ. This CDR3 region has 14 residues. Trimming left V 3 bases short and J 2 bases short, with 9 bases between. CDR3 in DNA: TGTGCCAGCAGCTTGGCCTTCCACACAGATACGCAGTATTTT. This sequence encodes CASSLAFHTDTQYF.

This clone has only a few counts. This chain connects TRBV28 to TRBJ1-5, with D unresolved. Germline V gene lookup returns CDR1 MDHEN and CDR2 SYDVKM. The CDR3 covers 15 residues. The V end was cut by 0 bases, the J end by 0 bases, with 6 bases between. CDR3 residues: CASSLWADSNQPQHF. The CDR3 DNA sequence: TGTGCCAGCAGTTTATGGGCGGATAGCAATCAGCCCCAGCATTTT.

The rearrangement joins TRBV10-3 to TRBJ1-5, with D unresolved. The CDR3 loop spans 14 amino acids. Germline V lookup: CDR1 ENHRY, CDR2 SYGVKD. The V and J ends lost 3 bases and 3 bases respectively, with 9 bases between them. CDR3 protein: CAISDSHTNQPQHF. Here the CDR3 DNA reads TGTGCCATCAGTGATAGCCATACCAATCAGCCCCAGCATTTT.

The chain joins TRBV6-4 to TRBJ2-3; 10 bases match TRBD2. The CDR3 spans 17 residues. V was clipped by 8 bases and J by 0 bases; unmatched bases: 11. CDR1 and CDR2 (germline): MRHNA, SNTAGT. This CDR3 is CASRASGRPFSTDTQYF. CDR3 nucleotides: TGTGCCAGCCGAGCTAGCGGGAGACCTTTTAGCACAGATACGCAGTATTTT.

This chain connects TRBV7-9 to TRBJ2-1; the D gene is possibly TRBD2 (6 bases). CDR1 is SEHNR, CDR2 FQNEAQ, per germline (reference sequence). The CDR3 consists of 13 residues. The ends were cut back, 5 bases at V and 9 bases at J, with 14 bases in the middle. For the CDR3, the DNA is TGTGCCAGCAGCACCTCCGGGGGTGTTGAGCAGTTCTTC. Amino acid sequence: CASSTSGGVEQFF.

This clone is a singleton in its sample. The chain employs TRBV6-1 and TRBJ2-2; TRBD2 matches 11 bases. Germline V gene lookup returns CDR1 MNHNS and CDR2 SASEGT. CDR3 length: 15 amino acids. V trimming: 6 bases; J trimming: 6 bases; junction bases outside the gene matches: 6. This CDR3 is CASRVSGGASGELFF. Here the CDR3 DNA reads TGTGCCAGCAGGGTTAGCGGGGGGGCGTCCGGGGAGCTGTTTTTT.

The chain uses TRBV30 and TRBJ2-1; TRBD2 matches at 9 bases. CDR3 length equals 14 residues. CDR1 and CDR2 (germline): GTSNPN, SVGIG (reference sequence). V was pared by 4 bases and J by 7 bases, with 8 bases of the junction left unmatched. CDR3 region: CAWNAAGGRNEQFF. As DNA, the CDR3 is TGTGCCTGGAATGCGGCGGGGGGGAGGAATGAGCAGTTCTTC.

This chain joins TRBV5-4 and TRBJ1-2; 9 positions match TRBD1. CDR3 length: 14 amino acids. Unmatched junction bases numbered 8, after V lost 3 bases and J lost 8 bases. Per the germline V gene, CDR1 is SGHNT and CDR2 is YYREEE (reference sequence). The chain's CDR3 is CASSWGDRVSGYTF. As DNA, the CDR3 is TGTGCCAGCAGCTGGGGGGACAGGGTAAGCGGCTACACCTTC. The full variable domain, its missing parts supplied by reference TRBV5-4 and TRBJ1-2, is ETGVTQSPTHLIKTRGQQVTLRCSSQSGHNTVSWYQQALGQGPQFIFQYYREEENGRGNFPPRFSGLQFPNYSSELNVNALELDDSALYLCASSWGDRVSGYTFGSGTRLTVV.

V gene TRBV28 combines with J gene TRBJ1-1; D remains unclear. V was cut by 6 bases and J by 0 bases, with 14 bases left in between. CDR1 is MDHEN, CDR2 SYDVKM, per germline. CDR3 length: 15 residues. The DNA of the CDR3 is TGTGCCAGCAGCCTTGGGAGACGGCTGAACACTGAAGCTTTCTTT. Translating gives CASSLGRRLNTEAFF.

V and J are TRBV15 and TRBJ1-2; no clear D gene. In germline, CDR1 is LNHNV, CDR2 YYDKDF (reference sequence). V was cut by 0 bases and J by 2 bases, with 7 bases left in between. This CDR3 has 14 residues. CDR3 sequence: CATSRDRGNYGYTF. The CDR3 coding sequence is TGTGCCACCAGCAGAGATCGAGGCAACTATGGCTACACCTTC.

V is TRBV28 and J is TRBJ2-5; the match to TRBD2 covers 7 bases. J gave up 4 bases and V 5 bases, and 13 bases lay outside the gene matches. The CDR3 extends over 16 amino acids. Germline V gene data show CDR1 as MDHEN and CDR2 as SYDVKM. The CDR3 sequence is CASSPVRGSSRETQYF. Here the CDR3 DNA reads TGTGCCAGCAGTCCCGTCCGCGGGAGTAGTCGAGAGACCCAGTACTTC.

The chain uses TRBV7-9 and TRBJ2-1, with 7 bases fitting TRBD2. The junction had 5 bases not matched to a gene; V was cut back by 1 base and J by 5 bases. CDR3 length: 15 residues. CDR1 is SEHNR and CDR2 is FQNEAQ in the germline V gene (reference sequence). CDR3 coding DNA: TGTGCCAGCAGCTTAGTTGGCGGGAGAGACAATGAGCAGTTCTTC. It specifies CASSLVGGRDNEQFF.

The V and J genes are TRBV11-2 and TRBJ2-5; 10 bases match TRBD2. J was trimmed by 0 bases and V by 1 base; bases with no gene match: 5. Germline CDR1 is SGHAT and CDR2 is FQNNGV. CDR3 length: 17 amino acids. In nucleotides, the CDR3 is TGTGCCAGCAGCTTAGTAGCGGGAGGTAACTACCAAGAGACCCAGTACTTC. Translation: CASSLVAGGNYQETQYF.

J is TRBJ2-3 and V is TRBV7-2, with a tentative D call TRBD1 (6 bases). There are 14 residues in the CDR3. CDR1 and CDR2 (germline): SGHTA, FQGNSA. V dropped 4 bases and J dropped 2 bases, with 10 bases sitting between them. The CDR3 DNA follows: TGTGCCAGCAGCTCGGACAGCTACACAGATACGCAGTATTTT. It translates to CASSSDSYTDTQYF.

This sequence joins TRBV19 and TRBJ1-1; D remains ambiguous. Germline-derived CDR1 and CDR2 are LNHDA and SQIVND (reference sequence). V shed 5 bases and J shed 1 base, with 20 bases lying between them. The CDR3 runs to 17 residues. The CDR3 sequence: CASSDRFDAGRNTEAFF. In nucleotides, the CDR3 is TGTGCCAGTAGTGACCGCTTTGACGCCGGGAGGAACACTGAAGCTTTCTTT.

The CDR3 DNA sequence: TGTGCCTGGGCGCACAGGGTTGGCCCACCCCTCCACTTT. Translation gives CAWAHRVGPPLHF. The chain is built from TRBV30 and TRBJ1-6; a possible D gene is TRBD1 (6 bases). Germline V gives CDR1 GTSNPN, CDR2 SVGIG (reference sequence). The CDR3 has 13 residues. The V end was cut by 5 bases, the J end by 11 bases, with 16 bases between. The full variable domain, its missing parts supplied by reference TRBV30 and TRBJ1-6, is SQTIHQWPATLVQPVGSPLSLECTVEGTSNPNLYWYRQAAGRGLQLLFYSVGIGQISSEVPQNLSASRPQDRQFILSSKKLLLSDSGFYLCAWAHRVGPPLHFGNGTRLTVT.

This chain links TRBV7-2 with TRBJ1-1; D is ambiguous. CDR3 length equals 14 residues. Germline V lookup: CDR1 SGHTA, CDR2 FQGNSA. Trimming shortened V by 5 bases and J by 1 base, and 11 bases separated the two germline ends. Here the CDR3 DNA reads TGTGCCAGCAGCCCCGAGGAGCCGAACACTGAAGCTTTCTTT. Its translation is CASSPEEPNTEAFF.

The rearrangement joins TRBV19 to TRBJ1-1; D call uncertain. The germline gives CDR1 LNHDA, CDR2 SQIVND (reference sequence). The CDR3 has 15 amino acids. V was cut by 3 bases and J by 5 bases, with 16 bases left in between. CDR3 DNA: TGTGCCAGTAGTATTAGTCCCACCCCGGGGACTGAAGCTTTCTTT. Its translation: CASSISPTPGTEAFF.

V and J are TRBV5-6 and TRBJ1-2; D is unresolved. V was cut by 4 bases and J by 8 bases, with 12 bases left in between. This CDR3 region has 12 residues. Germline loops: CDR1 SGHDT, CDR2 YYEEEE. The DNA for the CDR3 is TGTGCCAGCAGCGCCATGGCCCAAGGCTACACCTTC. Translation gives CASSAMAQGYTF.

The chain's CDR3 is CASSQGQLLSSGNTIYF. CDR3 sequence (DNA): TGCGCCAGCAGCCAAGGTCAACTCCTGAGCTCTGGAAACACCATATATTTT. The rearrangement joins TRBV4-1 to TRBJ1-3; D call uncertain. The ends were cut back, 1 base at V and 0 bases at J, with 13 bases in the middle. Germline V gives CDR1 MGHRA, CDR2 YSYEKL. The CDR3 sequence is 17 residues long.

A single count supports this clone. The chain carries TRBV11-3 and TRBJ2-1; possible D gene TRBD2, 6 bases. The germline CDR1 and CDR2 sequences are SGHNT and YENEEA. CDR3 length: 12 residues. V was pared by 3 bases and J by 7 bases, with 7 bases between. The CDR3, as DNA: TGTGCCAGCAGCTTCCTAGCGAATGAGCAGTTCTTC. Encoded protein: CASSFLANEQFF.

This sequence joins TRBV11-2 and TRBJ2-7, with 8 bases fitting TRBD2. V trimming: 0 bases; J trimming: 4 bases; junction bases outside the gene matches: 8. The CDR3 loop spans 16 amino acids. Germline CDR1 reads SGHAT; CDR2 reads FQNNGV. In DNA, the CDR3 is TGTGCCAGCAGCTTAGAAGTCGCCGGGGGGGTATACGAGCAGTACTTC. It specifies CASSLEVAGGVYEQYF.

A single count supports this clone. The chain joins TRBV19 to TRBJ2-5, with D perhaps matching TRBD1 (6 bases). Germline CDR1 LNHDA, CDR2 SQIVND (reference sequence). The ends were cut back, 4 bases at V and 5 bases at J, with 14 bases in the middle. This CDR3 comprises 14 residues. The CDR3 DNA follows: TGTGCCAGTAGTAGAGGGGGATTAGAGGAGACCCAGTACTTC. Its protein is CASSRGGLEETQYF.